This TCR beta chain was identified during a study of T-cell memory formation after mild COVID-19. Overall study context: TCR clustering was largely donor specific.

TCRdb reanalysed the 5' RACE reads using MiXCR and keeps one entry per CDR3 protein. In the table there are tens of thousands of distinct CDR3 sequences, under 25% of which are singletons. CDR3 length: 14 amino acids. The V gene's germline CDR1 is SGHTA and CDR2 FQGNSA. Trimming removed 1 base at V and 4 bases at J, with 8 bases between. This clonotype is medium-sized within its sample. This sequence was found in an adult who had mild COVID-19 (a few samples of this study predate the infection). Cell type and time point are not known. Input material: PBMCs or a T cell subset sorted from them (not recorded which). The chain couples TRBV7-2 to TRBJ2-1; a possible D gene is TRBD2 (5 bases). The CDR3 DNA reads TGTGCCAGCAGCTTAGGCGGGTTTTACAATGAGCAGTTCTTC. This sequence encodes CASSLGGFYNEQFF. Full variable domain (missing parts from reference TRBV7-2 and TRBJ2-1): GAGVSQSPSNKVTEKGKDVELRCDPISGHTALYWYRQSLGQGLEFLIYFQGNSAPDKSGLPSDRFSAERTGGSVSTLTIQRTQQEDSAVYLCASSLGGFYNEQFFGPGTRLTVL.